These 28 T cell receptor beta chains share one sample of origin, sequenced in a study of blood T cell repertoires in COVID-19 (dated by TCRdb to 2020 to 2022). Library preparation employed the immunoSEQ multiplex PCR assay. Sourced from immuneACCESS, this table was stored by TCRdb with only in-frame sequences that have V and J called. A share of the clones is absent; for the studies checked, an unresolved V gene accounts for under half, and the remainder has no known explanation. For this sample the table gives tens of thousands of clones, of which approximately 83% were detected only once. The top ten clonotypes cover roughly 2.5% of the sample. The sample was peripheral blood. The receptor source for this set is a man older than 75 with active or convalescent COVID-19.

This chain uses TRBV5-1 with TRBJ2-3; 14 bases agree with TRBD2. V lost 3 bases to trimming and J lost 1 base; unmatched junction nucleotides: 1. CDR1 and CDR2 from the germline V gene are SGHRS and YFSETQ. The CDR3 is 16 amino acids. The CDR3 coding sequence is TGCGCCAGCAGCTCGACTAGCGGGAGGGGCACAGATACGCAGTATTTT. The encoded protein is CASSSTSGRGTDTQYF.

This clone was seen only a few times. This sequence joins TRBV28 and TRBJ2-7; D perhaps matches TRBD2 (6 bases). This CDR3 is 15 amino acids long. Looked up from germline, CDR1 is MDHEN and CDR2 is SYDVKM. V was clipped by 6 bases and J by 4 bases, with 19 bases between them. The CDR3 protein is CASRTSGTEDYEQYF. Written as DNA, the CDR3 is TGTGCCAGCAGAACCTCGGGGACTGAAGATTACGAGCAGTACTTC.

V gene TRBV5-1 combines with J gene TRBJ2-5; TRBD2 agrees at 10 bases. Trimming at V came to 0 bases and at J to 5 bases, leaving 4 bases not matched to a gene. Germline values: CDR1 SGHRS, CDR2 YFSETQ. This CDR3 region has 15 residues. CDR3 coding DNA: TGCGCCAGCAGCTTGGACCGACTAGCGGGCGAGACCCAGTACTTC. This translates into CASSLDRLAGETQYF.

The chain joins TRBV7-9 to TRBJ2-3, with 10 bases identical to TRBD2. Per germline, CDR1 SEHNR and CDR2 FQNEAQ (reference sequence). The CDR3 contains 15 residues. V gave up 7 bases and J gave up 4 bases; unmatched junction bases: 8. The CDR3 DNA reads TGTGCCAGCATGAGATCTAGCGGGAGCTCAGATACGCAGTATTTT. It codes for CASMRSSGSSDTQYF.

V usage is TRBV7-8 and J usage is TRBJ2-5; 12 bases map to TRBD2. In germline, CDR1 is SGHVS, CDR2 FQNEAQ. The CDR3 is made up of 18 amino acids. J lost 2 bases, V lost 5 bases, and 12 bases had no gene match. The CDR3 nucleotides are TGTGCCAGCAGCCGTAGGTCTAGCGGGGGGGCCTGGCAAGAGACCCAGTACTTC. This translates into CASSRRSSGGAWQETQYF.

CDR3 DNA: TGTGCCAGCTCAAAACAGGGGACGGACTACGAGCAGTACTTC. Amino acids: CASSKQGTDYEQYF. This chain links TRBV18 with TRBJ2-7, with 7 bases identical to TRBD1. In germline, CDR1 is KGHSH, CDR2 LQKENI. The CDR3 runs to 14 residues. The junction had 7 bases not matched to a gene; V was cut back by 5 bases and J by 3 bases.

The chain carries TRBV9 and TRBJ2-7, with a possible D match to TRBD1 (5 bases). Germline V gene data show CDR1 as SGDLS and CDR2 as YYNGEE. This CDR3 contains 15 residues. V shed 0 bases and J shed 2 bases, with 12 bases lying between them. This CDR3 reads CASSVAQGRAYEQYF. For the CDR3, the DNA is TGTGCCAGCAGCGTAGCCCAGGGTAGGGCCTACGAGCAGTACTTC.

J is TRBJ2-1 and V is TRBV7-9; D unresolved. The germline gives CDR1 SEHNR, CDR2 FQNEAQ (reference sequence). The CDR3 totals 11 residues. The ends were cut back, 2 bases at V and 9 bases at J, with 5 bases in the middle. Here the CDR3 reads CASSLLGEQFF. Here the CDR3 DNA reads TGTGCCAGCAGCTTACTAGGTGAGCAGTTCTTC.

This clone came up a few times. The chain couples TRBV2 to TRBJ1-5; a possible D gene is TRBD1 (6 bases). The germline CDR1 and CDR2 sequences are SNHLY and FYNNEI. V lost 6 bases to trimming and J lost 1 base, with 10 bases between them. The CDR3 consists of 14 residues. CDR3 loop: CASSGTISNQPQHF. The CDR3 nucleotides are TGTGCCAGCAGCGGGACAATCAGCAATCAGCCCCAGCATTTT.

V is TRBV5-1 and J is TRBJ2-5, with 8 bases identical to TRBD2. Germline CDR1 is SGHRS and CDR2 is YFSETQ. Trimming took 0 bases from V and 1 from J; bases not matched to a gene: 5. This CDR3 is built from 16 residues. CDR3 in amino acids: CASSLGPGGGQETQYF. The CDR3 DNA sequence: TGCGCCAGCAGCTTGGGTCCGGGAGGGGGCCAAGAGACCCAGTACTTC.

The rearrangement joins TRBV30 to TRBJ1-1; D remains ambiguous. CDR1 GTSNPN and CDR2 SVGIG come from the germline V gene (reference sequence). This CDR3 has 13 residues. V was clipped by 3 bases and J by 1 base, with 9 bases between them. The CDR3 DNA reads TGTGCCTGGAGGCGACCGGGGAACACTGAAGCTTTCTTT. Its protein product is CAWRRPGNTEAFF.

The sample holds a few counts of this clone. The chain couples TRBV30 to TRBJ1-2; D is ambiguous. Germline V CDR1 and CDR2: GTSNPN, SVGIG (reference sequence). The CDR3 contains 11 residues. The V end was cut by 0 bases, the J end by 5 bases, with 4 bases between. The CDR3 DNA reads TGTGCCTGGAGTGTGCTATATGGCTACACCTTC. This sequence encodes CAWSVLYGYTF.

This sequence joins TRBV12-5 and TRBJ1-1, with a tentative D call TRBD1 (5 bases). Germline values: CDR1 LGHNT, CDR2 FRNRAP. CDR3 length equals 13 residues. Trimming cost V 5 bases and J 0 bases, with 7 bases left between them. CDR3 region: CASGRRVNTEAFF. The DNA of the CDR3 is TGTGCTAGTGGTCGCAGGGTGAACACTGAAGCTTTCTTT. The variable domain in full, with the rest retrieved from reference TRBV12-5 and TRBJ1-1, is DARVTQTPRHKVTEMGQEVTMRCQPILGHNTVFWYRQTMMQGLELLAYFRNRAPLDDSGMPKDRFSAEMPDATLATLKIQPSEPRDSAVYFCASGRRVNTEAFFGQGTRLTVV.

There are a few counts of this clone. The J gene is TRBJ1-1, the V gene TRBV10-3, with 7 bases aligning to TRBD1. V lost 6 bases and J lost 2; bases outside the gene matches: 9. The CDR3 totals 15 residues. Germline V gene lookup returns CDR1 ENHRY and CDR2 SYGVKD. CDR3 sequence reads: CAISATGQLNTEAFF. The DNA for the CDR3 is TGTGCCATCAGCGCCACGGGACAGCTTAACACTGAAGCTTTCTTT.

The chain joins TRBV7-2 to TRBJ2-5; D is perhaps TRBD1 (6 bases). Per the germline V gene, CDR1 is SGHTA and CDR2 is FQGNSA. Trimming removed 3 bases from V and 5 bases from J, with 13 bases in between. The CDR3 sequence is 14 residues long. CDR3 region: CASSFPGAPETQYF. The CDR3 bases are TGTGCCAGCAGCTTCCCAGGGGCCCCGGAGACCCAGTACTTC.

The chain recombines TRBV19 with TRBJ2-2; a possible D gene is TRBD2 (5 bases). The CDR3 consists of 14 residues. V was shortened by 11 bases and J by 4 bases, with 17 bases between the two germline ends. Germline values: CDR1 LNHDA, CDR2 SQIVND (reference sequence). The DNA for the CDR3 is TGTGCCGGACGTCGGGGTGGTGGCACCGGGGAGCTGTTTTTT. It encodes CAGRRGGGTGELFF.

The chain employs TRBV16 and TRBJ1-1; TRBD1 matches at 9 bases. Germline assignment: CDR1 KGHSY and CDR2 FQNENV. The CDR3 consists of 14 residues. V shed 3 bases and J 1 base; nucleotides not matched to a gene: 0. Here the CDR3 reads CASSQGQGNTEAFF. The DNA of the CDR3 is TGTGCCAGCAGCCAGGGACAGGGGAACACTGAAGCTTTCTTT.

The J gene is TRBJ1-1, the V gene TRBV19, with unresolved D. Deletions cut 3 bases from V and 0 bases from J, with 11 bases between. The CDR3 has 15 residues. Germline CDR1 is LNHDA and CDR2 is SQIVND (reference sequence). The CDR3 DNA reads as TGTGCCAGTAGTATTCTTCGGAGTGTGAACACTGAAGCTTTCTTT. It specifies CASSILRSVNTEAFF.

The V call is TRBV5-6, the J call TRBJ2-5, with 7 bases identical to TRBD1. This CDR3 region has 18 residues. Germline CDR1 reads SGHDT; CDR2 reads YYEEEE. The junction had 17 bases not matched to a gene; V was cut back by 5 bases and J by 1 base. The CDR3 sequence: CASSHLRDRGIFQETQYF. The CDR3 DNA sequence: TGTGCCAGCAGTCACCTCCGGGACAGAGGCATATTCCAAGAGACCCAGTACTTC.

This sequence joins TRBV3-1 (or the pseudogene TRBV3-2) and TRBJ2-7; D may be TRBD1 (7 bases). Trimming cost V 4 bases and J 3 bases, with 16 bases left between them. Per the germline V gene, CDR1 is LGHDT and CDR2 is YNNKEL (reference sequence). This CDR3 has 15 amino acids. CDR3: CASSPRGGGDYEQYF. The CDR3 region has the DNA TGTGCCAGCAGCCCCCGAGGAGGGGGCGACTACGAGCAGTACTTC.

The chain joins TRBV30 to TRBJ1-2; TRBD1 agrees at 9 bases. With V trimmed by 7 bases and J by 8 bases, 14 bases remained unmatched. Germline V gene data show CDR1 as GTSNPN and CDR2 as SVGIG (reference sequence). The length of the CDR3 is 14 residues. The CDR3 DNA reads TGTGCCTCTTCGGGGGGGACAGGGAGTCACGGCTACACCTTC. Its translation is CASSGGTGSHGYTF.

This clone is categorized as medium-sized (0.01 to 0.1%). Here the CDR3 DNA reads TGTGCCAGCAGCCAAGAATTTGGGTCGGGACAGGGGTACAATGAGCAGTTCTTC. Translating gives CASSQEFGSGQGYNEQFF. V is TRBV3-1 (or the pseudogene TRBV3-2) and J is TRBJ2-1, with TRBD1 matching over 10 bases. The CDR3 loop spans 18 amino acids. The germline gives CDR1 LGHDT, CDR2 YNNKEL (reference sequence). J gave up 4 bases and V 0 bases, and 9 bases lay outside the gene matches.

The rearrangement uses TRBV18 and TRBJ1-4, with TRBD1 matching over 8 bases. Looked up from germline, CDR1 is KGHSH and CDR2 is LQKENI. V lost 6 bases, J lost 3 bases, and 12 bases stayed unmatched. The CDR3 has 17 amino acids. CDR3 sequence: CASSRTGQRSANEKLFF. DNA for the CDR3: TGTGCCAGCTCGCGGACAGGGCAGAGGTCGGCTAATGAAAAACTGTTTTTT. Full variable domain (outside the CDR3, taken from reference TRBV18 and TRBJ1-4): NAGVMQNPRHLVRRRGQEARLRCSPMKGHSHVYWYRQLPEEGLKFMVYLQKENIIDESGMPKERFSAEFPKEGPSILRIQQVVRGDSAAYFCASSRTGQRSANEKLFFGSGTQLSVL.

The CDR3 loop is CASSQRDKKHTQYF. The CDR3 nucleotides read TGCGCCAGCAGCCAACGGGACAAGAAACATACGCAGTATTTT. The V call is TRBV5-1, the J call TRBJ2-3; D possibly corresponds to TRBD1 (6 bases). CDR1 and CDR2 (germline): SGHRS, YFSETQ. The CDR3 length is 14 residues. V lost 4 bases to trimming and J lost 7 bases, with 16 bases between them. Full variable domain (outside the CDR3, taken from reference TRBV5-1 and TRBJ2-3): KAGVTQTPRYLIKTRGQQVTLSCSPISGHRSVSWYQQTPGQGLQFLFEYFSETQRNKGNFPGRFSGRQFSNSRSEMNVSTLELGDSALYLCASSQRDKKHTQYFGPGTRLTVL.

The rearrangement joins TRBV18 to TRBJ2-5, with 7 bases matching TRBD1. The CDR3 runs 14 residues. Germline V gives CDR1 KGHSH, CDR2 LQKENI. V trimming: 4 bases; J trimming: 0 bases; junction bases outside the gene matches: 2. The CDR3: CASSLGQHQETQYF. Here the CDR3 DNA reads TGTGCCAGCTCACTGGGACAGCACCAAGAGACCCAGTACTTC.

The gene calls are TRBV21-1 and TRBJ2-7; TRBD2 was called by the table and not checked on the DNA. TRBV21-1 is recorded as a pseudogene. The CDR3 extends over 16 amino acids. The DNA for the CDR3 is TGTGCCAGCAGCAAAGCTGGCCCGACTAGCGGGGGTGAGCAGTACTTC. Translating gives CASSKAGPTSGGEQYF.

V gene TRBV6-4 combines with J gene TRBJ2-2, with 7 bases lining up with TRBD2. CDR3 length: 14 residues. CDR1 and CDR2 (germline): MRHNA, SNTAGT. The ends lost 6 bases at V and 1 base at J; junction bases unmatched: 2. Written as DNA, the CDR3 is TGTGCCAGCAGCCGGGAGGTGAACACCGGGGAGCTGTTTTTT. Encoded protein: CASSREVNTGELFF.

The J gene is TRBJ1-3, the V gene TRBV11-2, with D hard to call. The CDR3 contains 15 residues. V was shortened by 1 base and J by 0 bases, with 7 bases between the two germline ends. From germline, CDR1 is SGHAT and CDR2 FQNNGV. As DNA, the CDR3 is TGTGCCAGCAGCTTAGCCATGAGCTCTGGAAACACCATATATTTT. Protein product: CASSLAMSSGNTIYF.